This record looks at one T cell receptor (beta chain) sequence and its context. Its specificity is not known. Markers CD45RO/CCR7/CD25/CD127/CD95/CD27 served to sort CD4+ naive, central memory, regulatory and stem cell-like memory cells. Investigators reverse transcribed all isolated RNA, so they sequenced expressed TCRB transcripts. Data came from immunoSEQ multiplex PCR; TCRdb stores just in-frame clones and leaves some out. The repertoire includes 300,000 or so clones, around 9.7% of them detected once, and 1% sits in the top ten. This sample stems from a study of beta chain features in type 1 diabetes. Study-wide results and limits: Researchers report that Type 1 diabetes patients had moderately but significantly shorter TCRB CDR3s across all four CD4+ subsets.

The CDR3 runs 18 residues. Germline values: CDR1 SGHAT, CDR2 FQNNGV. V lost 4 bases and J 0 bases, leaving 16 bases between the germline ends. The TCR comes from a man aged 25 to 40 with type 1 diabetes. The sequenced sample was central memory CD4+ T cells from blood. The genes are TRBV11-2 and TRBJ2-6, with a tentative D call TRBD2 (5 bases). The DNA for the CDR3 is TGTGCCAGCAGCTCGGGGTGGACGTCGTCCTCTGGGGCCAACGTCCTGACTTTC. Protein product: CASSSGWTSSSGANVLTF.